This is a list of T cell receptor beta chains from one sample in a study of control samples from healthy donors and cancer patients. Measured with immunoSEQ multiplex PCR; TCRdb has only the in-frame clones, and not every one. This sample carries about 77,000 clones, approximately 92% of them seen once, and the ten largest clones take 5.8%. Sequences were obtained from blood. The receptor set was obtained from a woman aged 60-75 years in good health. The CDR3 runs from the conserved cysteine through the conserved F or W. Each record gives: clone size, J gene, D gene, V gene, CDR3 protein, CDR3 DNA. D genes are given only for firm matches. Not all rows give a size; the values are once, few, many and, for expanded clones, a class.

abundance: NA
j_gene: TRBJ2-7
d_gene: NA
v_gene: TRBV14
CDR3aa: CASSQVYEQYF
CDR3nt: TGTGCCAGCAGCCAAGTCTACGAGCAGTACTTC

abundance: NA
j_gene: TRBJ1-1
d_gene: NA
v_gene: TRBV16
CDR3aa: CASSSRGGAGNTEAFF
CDR3nt: TGTGCCAGCAGCTCCCGCGGGGGGGCAGGTAACACTGAAGCTTTCTTT

abundance: NA
j_gene: TRBJ2-1
d_gene: NA
v_gene: TRBV10-3
CDR3aa: CAISDFGATNNEQFF
CDR3nt: TGTGCCATCAGTGATTTCGGGGCGACCAACAATGAGCAGTTCTTC

abundance: NA
j_gene: TRBJ1-3
d_gene: NA
v_gene: TRBV6-5
CDR3aa: CASSLNGGSGNTIYF
CDR3nt: TGTGCCAGCAGCCTGAACGGGGGATCTGGAAACACCATATATTTT

abundance: once
j_gene: TRBJ2-1
d_gene: TRBD2
v_gene: TRBV27
CDR3aa: CASSPLPAREEYNEQFF
CDR3nt: TGTGCCAGCAGTCCTCTCCCAGCCCGGGAGGAATACAATGAGCAGTTCTTC

abundance: NA
j_gene: TRBJ2-5
d_gene: TRBD2
v_gene: TRBV6-5
CDR3aa: CASSYRGLAGETQYF
CDR3nt: TGTGCCAGCAGTTACCGGGGACTAGCAGGAGAGACCCAGTACTTC

abundance: once
j_gene: TRBJ1-6
d_gene: NA
v_gene: TRBV10-3
CDR3aa: CAISEGWQSLSSYNSPLHF
CDR3nt: TGTGCCATCAGTGAAGGGTGGCAGTCCCTAAGCTCCTATAATTCACCCCTCCACTTT

abundance: NA
j_gene: TRBJ2-2
d_gene: NA
v_gene: TRBV5-1
CDR3aa: CASSLLGGTNTGELFF
CDR3nt: TGCGCCAGCAGCTTGTTGGGCGGGACGAACACCGGGGAGCTGTTTTTT

abundance: NA
j_gene: TRBJ2-1
d_gene: NA
v_gene: TRBV20-1
CDR3aa: CSARVRNEQFF
CDR3nt: TGCAGTGCTAGAGTGCGGAATGAGCAGTTCTTC

abundance: NA
j_gene: TRBJ2-1
d_gene: NA
v_gene: TRBV19
CDR3aa: CASSPMDFYNEQFF
CDR3nt: TGTGCCAGTAGCCCTATGGACTTCTACAATGAGCAGTTCTTC

abundance: NA
j_gene: TRBJ1-1
d_gene: NA
v_gene: TRBV11-2
CDR3aa: CASSRTRTLNTEAFF
CDR3nt: TGTGCCAGCAGCCGCACCCGGACACTGAACACTGAAGCTTTCTTT

abundance: NA
j_gene: TRBJ2-3
d_gene: NA
v_gene: TRBV27
CDR3aa: CASSRGWQRSTDTQYF
CDR3nt: TGTGCCAGCAGTCGGGGCTGGCAGCGTAGCACAGATACGCAGTATTTT

abundance: NA
j_gene: TRBJ2-3
d_gene: TRBD1
v_gene: TRBV6-5
CDR3aa: CASSYYDRAITDTQYF
CDR3nt: TGTGCCAGCAGTTACTATGACAGGGCCATCACAGATACGCAGTATTTT

abundance: NA
j_gene: TRBJ1-2
d_gene: NA
v_gene: TRBV21-1
CDR3aa: CASSGRMERDQHNYGYTF
CDR3nt: TGTGCCAGCAGCGGGAGGATGGAGAGGGATCAACATAACTATGGCTACACCTTC

abundance: NA
j_gene: TRBJ1-1
d_gene: NA
v_gene: TRBV5-1
CDR3aa: CASSPGPSNTEAFF
CDR3nt: TGCGCCAGCAGCCCGGGCCCATCGAACACTGAAGCTTTCTTT

abundance: once
j_gene: TRBJ1-2
d_gene: NA
v_gene: TRBV6-1
CDR3aa: CASSEARTPVLRARLNYGYTF
CDR3nt: TGTGCCAGCAGTGAAGCGAGGACCCCCGTACTACGTGCGCGTTTAAACTATGGCTACACCTTC

abundance: NA
j_gene: TRBJ1-6
d_gene: NA
v_gene: TRBV10-2
CDR3aa: CASTNYNSPLHF
CDR3nt: TGCGCCAGCACCAATTATAATTCACCCCTCCACTTT

abundance: NA
j_gene: TRBJ1-2
d_gene: NA
v_gene: TRBV30
CDR3aa: CALQKDSYGYTF
CDR3nt: TGTGCCCTACAGAAGGATTCTTATGGCTACACCTTC

abundance: NA
j_gene: TRBJ1-4
d_gene: NA
v_gene: TRBV3-1/TRBV3-2
CDR3aa: CASSQLGGWHEKLFF
CDR3nt: TGTGCCAGCAGCCAGCTAGGGGGGTGGCATGAAAAACTGTTTTTT

abundance: NA
j_gene: TRBJ2-7
d_gene: NA
v_gene: TRBV5-4
CDR3aa: CASSLDESEQYF
CDR3nt: TGTGCCAGCAGCTTGGACGAATCCGAGCAGTACTTC

abundance: medium-sized
j_gene: TRBJ1-6
d_gene: NA
v_gene: TRBV20-1
CDR3aa: CSASFYSGPYNSPLHF
CDR3nt: TGCAGTGCTAGTTTTTATTCAGGGCCCTATAATTCACCCCTCCACTTT

abundance: NA
j_gene: TRBJ1-5
d_gene: TRBD1
v_gene: TRBV30
CDR3aa: CAWSKPGQGNWQPQHF
CDR3nt: TGTGCCTGGAGTAAACCGGGACAGGGGAATTGGCAGCCCCAGCATTTT

abundance: NA
j_gene: TRBJ1-5
d_gene: NA
v_gene: TRBV7-8
CDR3aa: CASSFSPNQPQHF
CDR3nt: TGTGCCAGCAGCTTTTCCCCCAATCAGCCCCAGCATTTT

abundance: NA
j_gene: TRBJ2-5
d_gene: TRBD1
v_gene: TRBV7-9
CDR3aa: CASSRQGALEETQYF
CDR3nt: TGTGCCAGCAGCCGACAGGGGGCCTTAGAAGAGACCCAGTACTTC

abundance: NA
j_gene: TRBJ1-1
d_gene: NA
v_gene: TRBV6-2/TRBV6-3
CDR3aa: CASSYSTGEITNTEAFF
CDR3nt: TGTGCCAGCAGTTACTCGACCGGGGAAATAACGAACACTGAAGCTTTCTTT

abundance: NA
j_gene: TRBJ2-2
d_gene: NA
v_gene: TRBV6-6
CDR3aa: CASSYSSVIGELFF
CDR3nt: TGTGCCAGCAGTTACTCGAGCGTAATCGGGGAGCTGTTTTTT

abundance: NA
j_gene: TRBJ2-5
d_gene: NA
v_gene: TRBV5-1
CDR3aa: CASSLGALGSSETQYF
CDR3nt: TGCGCCAGCAGCTTGGGGGCGTTGGGTTCTTCGGAGACCCAGTACTTC

abundance: once
j_gene: TRBJ2-1
d_gene: NA
v_gene: TRBV7-3
CDR3aa: CASSSTSGAGRDEQFF
CDR3nt: TGTGCCAGCAGCTCCACCTCGGGGGCGGGACGAGATGAGCAGTTCTTC

abundance: NA
j_gene: TRBJ2-3
d_gene: TRBD1
v_gene: TRBV7-9
CDR3aa: CASTQGQSTDTQYF
CDR3nt: TGTGCCAGCACCCAGGGACAGAGCACAGATACGCAGTATTTT

abundance: NA
j_gene: TRBJ1-5
d_gene: TRBD1
v_gene: TRBV27
CDR3aa: CASSRDSHQPQHF
CDR3nt: TGTGCCAGCAGCCGGGACAGCCATCAGCCCCAGCATTTT

abundance: NA
j_gene: TRBJ2-2
d_gene: NA
v_gene: TRBV28
CDR3aa: CASSLMGLNTGELFF
CDR3nt: TGTGCCAGCAGTTTAATGGGTTTGAACACCGGGGAGCTGTTTTTT

abundance: NA
j_gene: TRBJ1-3
d_gene: TRBD1
v_gene: TRBV5-1
CDR3aa: CASSLGQDGNTIYF
CDR3nt: TGCGCCAGCAGCCTGGGACAGGATGGAAACACCATATATTTT

abundance: NA
j_gene: TRBJ1-1
d_gene: NA
v_gene: TRBV7-9
CDR3aa: CASSNRATNTEAFF
CDR3nt: TGTGCCAGCAGCAACCGGGCTACGAACACTGAAGCTTTCTTT

abundance: NA
j_gene: TRBJ1-4
d_gene: NA
v_gene: TRBV2
CDR3aa: CASNGWGRAPSTNEKLFF
CDR3nt: TGTGCCAGCAACGGTTGGGGCAGGGCCCCCTCAACTAATGAAAAACTGTTTTTT

abundance: once
j_gene: TRBJ1-3
d_gene: TRBD1
v_gene: TRBV25-1
CDR3aa: CASSDPGGRAGNTIYF
CDR3nt: TGTGCCAGCAGTGATCCAGGGGGCAGGGCTGGAAACACCATATATTTT

abundance: NA
j_gene: TRBJ1-5
d_gene: NA
v_gene: TRBV6-6
CDR3aa: CASSLRGQSNQPQHF
CDR3nt: TGTGCCAGCAGTCTCAGGGGTCAGAGCAATCAGCCCCAGCATTTT

abundance: NA
j_gene: TRBJ2-3
d_gene: NA
v_gene: TRBV6-5
CDR3aa: CASSYPPDTQYF
CDR3nt: TGTGCCAGCAGTTACCCCCCAGATACGCAGTATTTT

abundance: once
j_gene: TRBJ2-4
d_gene: NA
v_gene: TRBV5-4
CDR3aa: CASSLAPGPPNIQYF
CDR3nt: TGTGCCAGCAGCTTGGCCCCGGGTCCCCCAAACATTCAGTACTTC

abundance: NA
j_gene: TRBJ1-4
d_gene: NA
v_gene: TRBV7-9
CDR3aa: CASSRETGRNEKLFF
CDR3nt: TGTGCCAGCAGCCGAGAGACAGGTCGGAATGAAAAACTGTTTTTT

abundance: NA
j_gene: TRBJ2-7
d_gene: NA
v_gene: TRBV30
CDR3aa: CAWSVLAGRREQYF
CDR3nt: TGTGCCTGGAGTGTATTGGCAGGCCGTCGCGAGCAGTACTTC